Sequencing of this T cell receptor (beta chain) was carried out in a study of graft-versus-host responses after intestinal transplantation. Background on the study: Every recipient underwent anti-thymocyte globulin induction, then tacrolimus and steroids for about three years. Findings of the study overall: There was an association between peak levels of circulating GvH clones and early post-transplant HvG declines. Elevated graft-versus-host to host-versus-graft clonal ratios in allografts were recorded for patients with graft-donor T cell macrochimerism.

Germline V gives CDR1 LNHDA, CDR2 SQIVND (reference sequence). This CDR3 has 12 amino acids. V was trimmed by 6 bases and J by 12 bases, leaving 17 bases between them. This clone was seen just once. Its antigen is not identified. Data came from immunoSEQ multiplex PCR; TCRdb stores just in-frame clones and leaves some out. The data show around 100,000 clones, just under 95% seen once. The TCR originated in a human donor who was the organ donor for an intestinal transplant. The sequencing here drew on unstimulated CD8+ T cells sorted from spleen or lymph node cells, taken before transplant. This chain links TRBV19 with TRBJ1-2; D uncertain. The CDR3 DNA reads TGTGCCAGTAGGCCGGAGGCATCTATTGACACCTTC. The encoded protein is CASRPEASIDTF.